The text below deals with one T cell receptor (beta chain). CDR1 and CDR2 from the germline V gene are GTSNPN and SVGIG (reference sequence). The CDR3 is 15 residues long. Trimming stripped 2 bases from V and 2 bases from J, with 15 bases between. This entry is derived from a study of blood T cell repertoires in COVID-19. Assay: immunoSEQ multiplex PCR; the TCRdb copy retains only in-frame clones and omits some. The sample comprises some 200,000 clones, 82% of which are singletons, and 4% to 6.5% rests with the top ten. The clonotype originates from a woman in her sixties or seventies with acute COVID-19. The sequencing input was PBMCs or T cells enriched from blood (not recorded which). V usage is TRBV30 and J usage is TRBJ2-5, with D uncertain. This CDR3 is CAWSTALPGQETQYF. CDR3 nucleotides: TGTGCCTGGAGTACCGCATTACCGGGTCAAGAGACCCAGTACTTC.